The subject of this entry is one TCR beta chain. The antigen remains undetermined. This record belongs to a study of blood T cells in healthy people across ages. Study-wide findings and caveats: The long-lived group displayed more naive CD4+ cells, plus higher diversity, than the aged donors did.

The V segment lost 6 bases and the J segment 11 bases; nucleotides outside the gene matches: 9. Germline V gene sequence: CDR1 SNHLY, CDR2 FYNNEI. The CDR3 runs 13 residues. Primed by a sample-barcoded 5' primer and a J-beta primer mix, a second PCR proceeded for 7 to 11 cycles. Researchers report that a template-switch adaptor with 12 random nucleotides tagged each cDNA molecule. From the 5' RACE reads, TCRdb called clonotypes with MiXCR, one entry per CDR3 protein. The sample has 1.5 million to 2 million distinct CDR3 sequences, just under 50% seen once. The chain links TRBV2 to TRBJ2-4; 8 bases map to TRBD1. This sequence was found in a middle-aged woman in good health. Material: blood. The CDR3 DNA reads as TGTGCCAGCAGCACCGGGACAGGCGGGGTTCAGTACTTC. Its translation is CASSTGTGGVQYF.